This TCR beta chain emerged from a study of blood T cell repertoires in COVID-19. Across the study: Cohort 3 donors were reported recovered after two negative PCRs, clearance, or symptom resolution. PBMCs, B-cell-depleted T cells, or T cells were the source of the cDNA or gDNA that made up the material.

Participants had their cohort set by participant-reported clinical history. Some clones are missing from TCRdb's copy, which holds only in-frame ones; the method was immunoSEQ multiplex PCR. This sample has a few hundred thousand clones, with around 90% found just once. The germline V gene encodes CDR1 SGDLS and CDR2 YYNGEE. This CDR3 contains 17 residues. V lost 0 bases and J 1 base, leaving 16 bases between the germline ends. The chain couples TRBV9 to TRBJ1-2; weak D call: TRBD1 (5 bases). This TCR was sampled from a woman aged 55-69 years in a cohort exposed to, infected with or recovered from COVID-19 (not recorded which). The material sequenced was PBMCs or T cells enriched from blood (not recorded which). CDR3 loop: CASSVVRGGGGNYGYTF. As DNA, the CDR3 is TGTGCCAGCAGCGTAGTTAGAGGCGGGGGAGGTAACTATGGCTACACCTTC.